This TCR beta chain came from a study of T cell repertoires in cytomegalovirus infection (dated by TCRdb to about 2019). Notes on the research overall: Alongside well-studied HLA-B-restricted epitopes, the peptide stimulations were aimed at recently identified HLA-C-restricted CMV epitopes, whose presentation resists viral immunomodulation. Donor HLA type was relevant to the analysis, as public TCR beta signatures indicated carriage of CMV infection together with the matching HLA type.

Findings and caveats that apply to the study as a whole: In both this cohort and an independent cohort of several hundred donors, the cumulative frequency of public TCR beta family members distinguished carriers of CMV infection plus the relevant HLA type. The ex vivo response was dominated by HLA-C-restricted CMV-specific TCR beta clonotypes, which also provided the single most frequent clonotype in two of eight donors.

To note about this clonotype: Its antigen target is currently unknown. Base qualities were left out, and no much larger clone turns up one base away.

Relative to germline, V is missing 5 bases and J is missing 6 bases, with 10 bases of the junction outside any gene match. Taken from the germline V gene, the CDR1 and CDR2 loops are SGHAT and FQNNGV. The CDR3 measures 15 amino acids from cysteine to phenylalanine. The only DNA kept is the CDR3, 45 bases in frame from the first base. The treatment or condition tag for this specimen amounts to: in vitro stimulation with specific CMV peptide epitopes to enrich CMV-specific T cells. For sequencing, an Illumina HiSeq 1500 was employed. TCRdb trimmed public reads at Q25 via fastp, called clones via MiXCR and kept in-frame beta chains. Records with the same CDR3 protein are collapsed into one entry carrying the most frequent genes and DNA. Counted in this sample were some 920,000 distinct CDR3 sequences; about a third of them appeared once. The ten largest clones represent 11% to 15% of the sample.

This sequence originates from a human donor in good health (CMV status not recorded). Some clones in this sample may be carry-over from other donors' samples. Material: cultured CD8+ T cells from PBMCs, obtained from culture after CMV antigen stimulation. The V and J genes are TRBV11-2 and TRBJ1-2; TRBD1 lines up with 9 middle nucleotides. For the CDR3, the sequence is CASSGPGTGMDGYTF. The DNA reads TGTGCCAGCAGCGGTCCCGGGACAGGGATGGATGGCTACACCTTC.